Shown below are 2 T cell receptor beta chains from a single sample sequenced in a study of memory B cells and T cells in multiple sclerosis. Assay used: immunoSEQ multiplex PCR; TCRdb lists only in-frame clones, some missing. The profile shows around 14,000 clones, almost 70% of them singletons. The sample taken for sequencing was memory (CD45RO+) CD4+ T cells from blood. The receptors were sampled from a human donor with multiple sclerosis.

This clone was picked up a small number of times. The genes are TRBV4-2 and TRBJ1-2, with D perhaps TRBD1 (5 bases). The germline V gene has CDR1 LGHNA and CDR2 YNFKEQ. V shed 0 bases and J shed 3 bases, with 11 bases lying between them. The CDR3 covers 15 residues. The CDR3 bases are TGTGCCAGCAGCCAAGATCTGGGGGAGGACTATGGCTACACCTTC. It specifies CASSQDLGEDYGYTF.

The chain couples TRBV2 to TRBJ1-4, with D maybe TRBD1 (6 bases). Germline CDR1 reads SNHLY; CDR2 reads FYNNEI. This CDR3 has 13 amino acids. V dropped 6 bases and J dropped 5 bases, with 10 bases sitting between them. The CDR3 protein is CASSRTVNEKLFF. The CDR3 nucleotides read TGTGCCAGCAGCAGGACAGTAAATGAAAAACTGTTTTTT.